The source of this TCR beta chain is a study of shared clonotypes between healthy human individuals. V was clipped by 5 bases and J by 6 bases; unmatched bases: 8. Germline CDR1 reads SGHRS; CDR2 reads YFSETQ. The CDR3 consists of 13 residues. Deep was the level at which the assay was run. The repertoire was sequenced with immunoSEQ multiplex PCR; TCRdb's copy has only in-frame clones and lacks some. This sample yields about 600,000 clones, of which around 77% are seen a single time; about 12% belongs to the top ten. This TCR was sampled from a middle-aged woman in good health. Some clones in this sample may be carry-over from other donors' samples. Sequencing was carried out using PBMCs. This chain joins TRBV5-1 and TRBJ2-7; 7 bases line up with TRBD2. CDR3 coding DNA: TGCGCCAGCAGTGTGCGGGAGTATGCCGAGCAGTACTTC. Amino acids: CASSVREYAEQYF.